The 27 T cell receptor beta chains in this list originate from one sample, sequenced in a study of T cell responses to AZD1222 COVID-19 vaccine. Produced via immunoSEQ multiplex PCR; TCRdb's table is partial and in-frame only. The sample shows roughly 110,000 clones, 92% of them seen only once. This specimen was peripheral blood, taken 28 days after the second AZD1222 dose. These receptor sequences come from an adult who received the AZD1222 COVID-19 vaccine.

The CDR3 region has the DNA TGTGCCAGCACTAAGGGACTAGCTAGCACCGGGGAGCTGTTTTTT. This sequence encodes CASTKGLASTGELFF. V usage is TRBV25-1 and J usage is TRBJ2-2; 9 nucleotides match TRBD2. Looked up from germline, CDR1 is MGHDK and CDR2 is SYGVNS. This CDR3 has 15 amino acids. V was clipped by 7 bases and J by 4 bases; unmatched bases: 7.

This clone was detected once. CDR3 region: CASSVEANTGNTIYF. CDR3 DNA: TGTGCCAGCAGCGTAGAGGCTAATACTGGAAACACCATATATTTT. This sequence joins TRBV9 and TRBJ1-3; no clear D gene. Germline V gene lookup returns CDR1 SGDLS and CDR2 YYNGEE. V lost 0 bases and J 2 bases, leaving 9 bases between the germline ends. This CDR3 is built from 15 residues.

This chain links TRBV7-9 with TRBJ2-1; 8 nucleotides match TRBD2. Germline V lookup: CDR1 SEHNR, CDR2 FQNEAQ (reference sequence). V lost 5 bases and J lost 5; bases outside the gene matches: 17. The CDR3 runs to 18 residues. For the CDR3, the DNA is TGTGCCAGCAGCCCTGGGGCCTCAGGGGCGGGGGGCGACAATGAGCAGTTCTTC. The encoded protein is CASSPGASGAGGDNEQFF.

The rearrangement uses TRBV11-2 and TRBJ2-4, with D maybe TRBD2 (6 bases). Germline-derived CDR1 and CDR2 are SGHAT and FQNNGV. Trimming removed 5 bases from V and 12 bases from J, with 17 bases in between. The CDR3 extends over 13 amino acids. The CDR3 DNA follows: TGTGCCAGCAGCCGCGTCGGAGGGTCGGCTCAGTACTTC. Translated: CASSRVGGSAQYF. Complete variable domain (other parts from reference TRBV11-2 and TRBJ2-4): EAGVAQSPRYKIIEKRQSVAFWCNPISGHATLYWYQQILGQGPKLLIQFQNNGVVDDSQLPKDRFSAERLKGVDSTLKIQPAKLEDSAVYLCASSRVGGSAQYFGAGTRLSVL.

This clone was recorded once. The chain joins TRBV4-1 to TRBJ2-7; no firm D call. V lost 1 base, J lost 0 bases, and 13 bases lay in between. This CDR3 spans 16 amino acids. Germline V CDR1 and CDR2: MGHRA, YSYEKL. The CDR3 DNA is TGCGCCAGCAGCCAAGTTTTGTGGGAATCCTCCTACGAGCAGTACTTC. Translated, it gives CASSQVLWESSYEQYF.

Written as DNA, the CDR3 is TGTGCCAGCAGCCAAGACCCCCTCTACGAGCAGTACTTC. Translation gives CASSQDPLYEQYF. The chain recombines TRBV14 with TRBJ2-7; D is unclear. Germline CDR1 and CDR2: SGHDN and FVKESK. Trimming stripped 0 bases from V and 3 bases from J, with 6 bases between. The CDR3 is 13 residues long.

The rearrangement joins TRBV6-2 or TRBV6-3 to TRBJ1-6, with a possible D match to TRBD1 (5 bases). V lost 0 bases and J 8 bases, leaving 17 bases between the germline ends. The V gene's germline CDR1 is MNHEY and CDR2 SVGEGT. The CDR3 length is 17 residues. CDR3 sequence reads: CASSYSTQGRTHSPLHF. In DNA form, the CDR3 reads TGTGCCAGCAGTTACTCGACTCAGGGCCGGACCCATTCACCCCTCCACTTT.

This chain connects TRBV27 to TRBJ1-5; D not certain. Between the trimmed V and J ends, which lost 4 bases and 0 bases, there was a span of 16 bases. Germline CDR1 and CDR2: MNHEY and SMNVEV (reference sequence). There are 17 residues in the CDR3. The CDR3 nucleotides read TGTGCCAGCAGTTCCGCCATCAGGAGTGATAGCAATCAGCCCCAGCATTTT. This codes for CASSSAIRSDSNQPQHF.

V gene TRBV9 combines with J gene TRBJ1-3; TRBD1 is a possible D gene (5 bases). Germline values: CDR1 SGDLS, CDR2 YYNGEE. With 4 bases removed from V and 0 bases from J, the gap between germline ends came to 14 bases. The CDR3 has 16 residues. CDR3 loop: CASSLRGTVSGNTIYF. The CDR3 DNA sequence: TGTGCCAGCAGCTTAAGGGGCACTGTCTCTGGAAACACCATATATTTT.

The chain carries TRBV7-2 and TRBJ1-1, with 7 nucleotides matching TRBD1. This CDR3 region has 12 residues. From germline, CDR1 is SGHTA and CDR2 FQGNSA. Trimming cost V 5 bases and J 11 bases; bases outside gene matches: 8. The CDR3, as DNA: TGTGCCAGCAGCCCGACAGGGTCCGCCGCTTTCTTT. Encoded protein: CASSPTGSAAFF.

This chain connects TRBV27 to TRBJ2-1, with D unresolved. Germline CDR1 reads MNHEY; CDR2 reads SMNVEV (reference sequence). The CDR3 covers 13 residues. Trimming took 7 bases from V and 9 from J, leaving 16 bases between them. CDR3: CASNPNRVGEQFF. CDR3 DNA: TGTGCCAGCAATCCGAATCGGGTCGGTGAGCAGTTCTTC.

This chain links TRBV19 with TRBJ2-1; 16 bases align to TRBD2. The germline V gene has CDR1 LNHDA and CDR2 SQIVND (reference sequence). The CDR3 has 20 residues. The V gene end was trimmed by 7 bases and the J gene end by 9 bases; junction bases not matched to a gene: 21. CDR3 DNA sequence: TGTGCCAGTACCGGGCGCCCGGGACTAGCGGGAGGGCCATCGGGGTTTGAGCAGTTCTTC. Its protein product is CASTGRPGLAGGPSGFEQFF.

The chain recombines TRBV9 with TRBJ1-2; a weak D match, TRBD1 (6 bases). Trimming shortened V by 4 bases and J by 3 bases, and 13 bases separated the two germline ends. The CDR3 has 14 amino acids. Germline V gene lookup returns CDR1 SGDLS and CDR2 YYNGEE. Here the CDR3 DNA reads TGTGCCAGCAGCCGAGCAGGGGATTACTATGGCTACACCTTC. Amino acids: CASSRAGDYYGYTF.

This clone turned up a few times. The V and J genes are TRBV10-3 and TRBJ1-5, with a tentative D call TRBD1 (5 bases). The V gene's germline CDR1 is ENHRY and CDR2 SYGVKD. Between the trimmed V and J ends, which lost 6 bases and 0 bases, there was a span of 9 bases. The CDR3 length is 14 residues. The DNA of the CDR3 is TGTGCCATCAGCCCCGACAGTAGCAATCAGCCCCAGCATTTT. It translates to CAISPDSSNQPQHF.

This rearrangement joins TRBV5-1 to TRBJ1-1; no definite D call. The CDR3 totals 15 residues. Trimming pared 0 bases from V and 3 bases from J, leaving 12 bases between. In germline, CDR1 is SGHRS, CDR2 YFSETQ. The CDR3 region is CASSLEAGQYTEAFF. DNA of the CDR3: TGCGCCAGCAGCTTGGAAGCAGGCCAATACACTGAAGCTTTCTTT.

The chain uses TRBV6-5 and TRBJ1-2; D gene ambiguous. V was pared by 6 bases and J by 10 bases, with 9 bases between. Per germline, CDR1 MNHEY and CDR2 SVGAGI. CDR3 size: 10 residues. The CDR3 sequence is CASRTSYYTF. The CDR3 nucleotides are TGTGCCAGCAGGACATCATACTACACCTTC.

The genes are TRBV13 and TRBJ1-3; no firm D call. Germline V gene lookup returns CDR1 PRHDT and CDR2 FYEKMQ (reference sequence). This CDR3 comprises 17 residues. Trimming pared 3 bases from V and 0 bases from J, leaving 15 bases between. CDR3 sequence reads: CASSFSPDGYSGNTIYF. The CDR3 nucleotides are TGTGCCAGCAGCTTCTCCCCGGACGGCTACTCTGGAAACACCATATATTTT.

The gene calls are TRBV24-1 and TRBJ2-5, with 8 nucleotides matching TRBD1. This CDR3 has 14 amino acids. Germline V gene lookup returns CDR1 KGHDR and CDR2 SFDVKD. V shed 4 bases, J shed 5 bases, and the junction held 5 bases outside the gene matches. CDR3 in amino acids: CATSEDRGEETQYF. As DNA, the CDR3 is TGTGCCACCAGTGAAGACAGGGGCGAGGAGACCCAGTACTTC.

This chain uses TRBV7-2 with TRBJ2-1; D is undetermined. The CDR3 runs 11 residues. Trimming took 5 bases from V and 6 from J, leaving 5 bases between them. Germline V lookup: CDR1 SGHTA, CDR2 FQGNSA. CDR3 amino acids: CASSRFNEQFF. The CDR3 nucleotides are TGTGCCAGCAGCCGATTCAATGAGCAGTTCTTC. Filled out from reference TRBV7-2 and TRBJ2-1, the complete variable domain reads GAGVSQSPSNKVTEKGKDVELRCDPISGHTALYWYRQSLGQGLEFLIYFQGNSAPDKSGLPSDRFSAERTGGSVSTLTIQRTQQEDSAVYLCASSRFNEQFFGPGTRLTVL.

The chain couples TRBV15 to TRBJ1-1; tentatively, D is TRBD1 (5 bases). The CDR3 spans 14 residues. Germline-derived CDR1 and CDR2 are LNHNV and YYDKDF (reference sequence). V was clipped by 9 bases and J by 3 bases, with 17 bases between them. The CDR3 nucleotides read TGTGCCACACGGACCTCTACGGGGGACACTGAAGCTTTCTTT. Residues: CATRTSTGDTEAFF.

The chain links TRBV5-6 to TRBJ1-2; TRBD1 might be the D (5 bases). This CDR3 region has 12 residues. The germline CDR1 and CDR2 sequences are SGHDT and YYEEEE. V was pared by 7 bases and J by 5 bases, with 12 bases between. The CDR3 sequence: CASSPGTYGYTF. DNA for the CDR3: TGTGCCAGCTCTCCGGGGACGTATGGCTACACCTTC.

The chain uses TRBV19 and TRBJ1-4; weak D call: TRBD1 (5 bases). V lost 6 bases, J lost 3 bases, and 17 bases lay in between. CDR1 is LNHDA and CDR2 is SQIVND in the germline V gene (reference sequence). This CDR3 contains 16 residues. The CDR3 region is CASRVVGGGANEKLFF. The DNA of the CDR3 is TGTGCCAGTAGGGTCGTCGGGGGAGGCGCTAATGAAAAACTGTTTTTT.

In this sample, this clone turned up a few times. The chain carries TRBV4-1 and TRBJ2-7; D gene ambiguous. Germline V gene data show CDR1 as MGHRA and CDR2 as YSYEKL. The V end was cut by 0 bases, the J end by 3 bases, with 12 bases between. This CDR3 comprises 15 residues. For the CDR3, the DNA is TGCGCCAGCAGCCAAGATGAGGTGAGAAGCTACGAGCAGTACTTC. Protein sequence: CASSQDEVRSYEQYF.

The chain couples TRBV25-1 to TRBJ2-3; D may be TRBD2 (6 bases). V gave up 1 base and J gave up 4 bases, with 15 bases separating them. CDR3 length equals 16 residues. In germline, CDR1 is MGHDK, CDR2 SYGVNS. For the CDR3, the DNA is TGTGCCAGCAGTGAATTGGGAGGATCCGGCCCAGATACGCAGTATTTT. Translated, it gives CASSELGGSGPDTQYF. The full variable domain, rest sourced from reference TRBV25-1 and TRBJ2-3, is EADIYQTPRYLVIGTGKKITLECSQTMGHDKMYWYQQDPGMELHLIHYSYGVNSTEKGDLSSESTVSRIRTEHFPLTLESARPSHTSQYLCASSELGGSGPDTQYFGPGTRLTVL.

This sequence joins TRBV9 and TRBJ1-5, with 8 positions matching TRBD1. The CDR3 length is 16 residues. Germline trimming cut 1 base from V and 4 bases from J; bases unmatched to any gene: 7. Germline loops: CDR1 SGDLS, CDR2 YYNGEE. DNA of the CDR3: TGTGCCAGCAGCGTAAGTTTAAGGGACAGGAATCAGCCCCAGCATTTT. Its translation is CASSVSLRDRNQPQHF.

The V and J genes are TRBV6-5 and TRBJ1-1; TRBD1 is a possible D gene (6 bases). This CDR3 is built from 15 residues. The V gene's germline CDR1 is MNHEY and CDR2 SVGAGI. Trimming cost V 3 bases and J 3 bases, with 14 bases left between them. The CDR3 spells CASSYWGGRDTEAFF. CDR3 in DNA: TGTGCCAGCAGTTATTGGGGGGGCCGGGACACTGAAGCTTTCTTT.

The chain links TRBV13 to TRBJ2-7; possibly TRBD2 for D (5 bases). The germline CDR1 and CDR2 sequences are PRHDT and FYEKMQ (reference sequence). The CDR3 consists of 15 residues. V was pared by 6 bases and J by 0 bases, with 15 bases between. The CDR3, as DNA: TGTGCCAGCAGTTACCAGCGGCAACTCTCCTACGAGCAGTACTTC. Translation gives CASSYQRQLSYEQYF.